These T cell receptor beta chains were read from a single sample in a study of blood T cell repertoires in COVID-19. Data came from immunoSEQ multiplex PCR; TCRdb stores just in-frame clones and leaves some out. Here the sample spans approximately 230,000 clones, around 90% being singletons. Sequencing input: PBMCs or T cells enriched from blood (not recorded which). These receptors were obtained from a woman under 30 who had recovered from COVID-19. The CDR3 runs from the conserved cysteine through the conserved F or W. The D gene is left open where the match is weak. For some rows the clone size is stated as once, few or many, or as a class when expanded; others skip it.

v_call	d_call	j_call	clone_size	cdr3_aa
TRBV10-2	NA	TRBJ2-7	NA	CASRPGANYEQYF
TRBV2	NA	TRBJ1-1	NA	CASTEQGRMNTEAFF
TRBV7-2	NA	TRBJ2-3	NA	CASSLGGPGSTDTQYF
TRBV4-1	NA	TRBJ1-2	NA	CASSLGQSISNYGYTF
TRBV11-2	NA	TRBJ1-5	NA	CASSLGPTGHQPQHF
TRBV18	TRBD2	TRBJ2-4	NA	CASSPWASGDRRTKNIQYF
TRBV4-2	NA	TRBJ2-7	NA	CASSQDRVGASYEQYF
TRBV5-1	NA	TRBJ2-2	NA	CASSLLGDTGELFF
TRBV29-1	NA	TRBJ2-1	NA	CSVTLDSGSYNEQFF
TRBV27	NA	TRBJ1-2	NA	CASSLRANYGYTF
TRBV29-1	NA	TRBJ1-1	once	CSVLGRMNTEAFF
TRBV7-2	TRBD1	TRBJ1-2	NA	CASSPDTTGAHIYGYTF
TRBV3-1/TRBV3-2	NA	TRBJ1-2	NA	CASSQQRGGYGYTF
TRBV11-2	NA	TRBJ1-1	NA	CASSLRTVGVEAFF
TRBV5-1	NA	TRBJ2-7	NA	CASSFRDEQYF
TRBV7-3	TRBD1	TRBJ2-1	NA	CASRRTGEMGEQFF
TRBV28	NA	TRBJ1-1	few	CASSEGRHTEAFF
TRBV9	NA	TRBJ1-3	NA	CASSVVEGNTIYF
TRBV7-9	NA	TRBJ2-3	NA	CASRPDSWTSTDTQYF
TRBV5-1	NA	TRBJ2-3	NA	CASSATDTQYF
TRBV14	TRBD1	TRBJ2-5	NA	CASSQGGQGETQYF
TRBV5-6	NA	TRBJ1-1	NA	CASSLHLGGRTEAFF
TRBV10-3	NA	TRBJ1-3	NA	CAISDNSGNTIYF
TRBV18	NA	TRBJ2-3	NA	CASSPPKDTQYF
TRBV7-9	TRBD1	TRBJ1-1	NA	CASSFFLDTGAGTEAFF
TRBV19	NA	TRBJ2-1	NA	CASKLAAAGTANEQFF
TRBV29-1	TRBD1	TRBJ2-5	NA	CSVAPGQVGTQYF
TRBV18	NA	TRBJ1-5	NA	CASSPPGGSGLQHF
TRBV5-6	TRBD1	TRBJ1-1	NA	CASSSRQGMNTEAFF
TRBV9	NA	TRBJ2-2	NA	CASSVEGYYTGELFF
TRBV13	TRBD1	TRBJ2-5	NA	CASSSSDRAQETQYF
TRBV4-2	NA	TRBJ2-7	few	CASSPGVGRNSYEQYF
TRBV2	NA	TRBJ2-4	NA	CAMRGLAKNIQYF
TRBV28	NA	TRBJ2-1	NA	CASSLSYNEQFF
TRBV3-1/TRBV3-2	TRBD1	TRBJ1-1	NA	CASSHTGQGTEAFF
TRBV29-1	NA	TRBJ1-5	NA	CSVVDPGADSNQPQHF
TRBV12-3/TRBV12-4	TRBD1	TRBJ2-3	NA	CASSVDRGQTQYF
TRBV2	TRBD1	TRBJ1-2	NA	CASSRQGSNYGYTF
TRBV5-8	TRBD2	TRBJ2-1	NA	CASSLVLMRLAGYNEQFF
TRBV4-2	TRBD2	TRBJ2-1	few	CASSQPTSGSSGNEQFF
TRBV9	NA	TRBJ2-3	NA	CASSLGSSGTDTQYF
TRBV9	TRBD1	TRBJ2-2	NA	CASSVVDRGDTGELFF
TRBV5-8	TRBD1	TRBJ1-1	NA	CASSRDRGTEAFF